The 3 T cell receptor beta chains below were found in one sample sequenced in a study of OX40 agonist ivuxolimab in advanced cancers. Library prep was done by the immunoSEQ multiplex PCR assay. TCRdb limited this immuneACCESS table to in-frame rearrangements with V and J called. A share of clones is missing; checked studies link under half to unresolved V genes, and the rest is unexplained. A total of roughly 55,000 clones appear in this sample, about 80% of them only once. Clones ranked in the top ten supply roughly 4.5% of the sample. The sample was CD4+ or CD8+ T cells sorted from blood, taken in a trial of the OX40 agonist ivuxolimab. The receptors shown here come from an adult with an advanced solid tumor such as melanoma, head and neck, liver or kidney cancer.

The CDR3 protein is CASSLRDRGATGELFF. CDR3 in DNA: TGTGCCAGCAGCCTGAGGGACAGGGGGGCCACCGGGGAGCTGTTTTTT. This rearrangement joins TRBV14 to TRBJ2-2; 11 bases align to TRBD1. The CDR3 is 16 residues long. Germline assignment: CDR1 SGHDN and CDR2 FVKESK. The V segment lost 4 bases and the J segment 4 bases; nucleotides outside the gene matches: 5. The complete variable domain, with remaining parts taken from reference TRBV14 and TRBJ2-2, reads EAGVTQFPSHSVIEKGQTVTLRCDPISGHDNLYWYRRVMGKEIKFLLHFVKESKQDESGMPNNRFLAERTGGTYSTLKVQPAELEDSGVYFCASSLRDRGATGELFFGEGSRLTVL.

The chain uses TRBV6-1 and TRBJ1-1; 7 bases fit TRBD1. The CDR3 spans 12 residues. Losses at the gene ends were 7 bases for V and 8 bases for J; bases not matched to a gene: 7. Germline loops: CDR1 MNHNS, CDR2 SASEGT. CDR3 sequence: CASTPRDSEAFF. The CDR3, as DNA: TGTGCCAGCACCCCTCGGGACAGCGAAGCTTTCTTT.

This chain connects TRBV27 to TRBJ1-4, with D unresolved. V gave up 2 bases and J gave up 9 bases, with 10 bases separating them. Germline loops: CDR1 MNHEY, CDR2 SMNVEV (reference sequence). This CDR3 has 13 amino acids. In DNA, the CDR3 is TGTGCCAGCAGTTTAATTGGCGTCCAAAAACTGTTTTTT. It is translated as CASSLIGVQKLFF.